These T cell receptor beta chains were read from a single sample in a study of blood T cell repertoires in COVID-19. The protocol was immunoSEQ multiplex PCR, while the TCRdb copy is restricted to in-frame clones and leaves out a portion. Here the sample spans around 280,000 clones, approximately 84% being singletons. The sample taken for sequencing was peripheral blood. Every receptor here comes from a woman under 40 who had recovered from COVID-19. Each CDR3 is given with its conserved first and last residue. Fields, in order: V gene, clone size, J gene, D gene, CDR3 length, CDR3 protein, CDR3 DNA. The D gene is left open where the match is weak. Clone size, where shown, is once, few, many, or a class for clones that have expanded.

v_gene: TRBV10-2
abundance: -
j_gene: TRBJ2-3
d_gene: TRBD2
len: 16
CDR3aa: CASSELRGGLTDTQYF
CDR3nt: TGCGCCAGCAGTGAGTTGCGGGGGGGCCTTACAGATACGCAGTATTTT

v_gene: TRBV29-1
abundance: -
j_gene: TRBJ2-7
d_gene: -
len: 12
CDR3aa: CSVPSEAGEQYF
CDR3nt: TGCAGCGTGCCGTCTGAGGCGGGAGAGCAGTACTTC

v_gene: TRBV5-1
abundance: -
j_gene: TRBJ2-1
d_gene: TRBD2
len: 14
CDR3aa: CASTTSGSSNEQFF
CDR3nt: TGCGCCAGCACCACTAGCGGGAGCTCGAATGAGCAGTTCTTC

v_gene: TRBV4-2
abundance: -
j_gene: TRBJ1-4
d_gene: TRBD1
len: 14
CDR3aa: CASSIRTGNEKLFF
CDR3nt: TGTGCCAGCAGCATAAGGACAGGGAATGAAAAACTGTTTTTT

v_gene: TRBV6-1
abundance: -
j_gene: TRBJ2-5
d_gene: TRBD2
len: 15
CDR3aa: CASSDVGLVQETQYF
CDR3nt: TGTGCCAGCAGTGACGTAGGACTAGTTCAAGAGACCCAGTACTTC

v_gene: TRBV12-3/TRBV12-4
abundance: once
j_gene: TRBJ2-1
d_gene: -
len: 12
CDR3aa: CASSLFNNEQFF
CDR3nt: TGTGCCAGCAGCCTTTTTAACAATGAGCAGTTCTTC

v_gene: TRBV5-4
abundance: -
j_gene: TRBJ1-3
d_gene: -
len: 15
CDR3aa: CASSKPGVSGNTIYF
CDR3nt: TGTGCCAGCAGCAAGCCAGGTGTCTCTGGAAACACCATATATTTT

v_gene: TRBV5-4
abundance: -
j_gene: TRBJ1-2
d_gene: -
len: 15
CDR3aa: CASSLEPGSIDGYTF
CDR3nt: TGTGCCAGCAGCTTGGAACCGGGTAGTATCGATGGCTACACCTTC

v_gene: TRBV18
abundance: -
j_gene: TRBJ2-5
d_gene: -
len: 14
CDR3aa: CASSPTTGEETQYF
CDR3nt: TGTGCCAGCTCACCTACGACGGGGGAAGAGACCCAGTACTTC

v_gene: TRBV30
abundance: -
j_gene: TRBJ2-5
d_gene: TRBD2
len: 14
CDR3aa: CAWSLRGGSETQYF
CDR3nt: TGTGCCTGGAGTCTGCGGGGGGGTTCAGAGACCCAGTACTTC

v_gene: TRBV7-6
abundance: -
j_gene: TRBJ2-2
d_gene: -
len: 18
CDR3aa: CASSLLGQIPTNTGELFF
CDR3nt: TGTGCCAGCAGCTTATTGGGACAAATACCGACAAACACCGGGGAGCTGTTTTTT

v_gene: TRBV4-3
abundance: -
j_gene: TRBJ2-1
d_gene: -
len: 15
CDR3aa: CASSQGSGVGNEQFF
CDR3nt: TGCGCCAGCAGCCAAGGGTCGGGAGTAGGGAATGAGCAGTTCTTC

v_gene: TRBV2
abundance: -
j_gene: TRBJ2-3
d_gene: TRBD2
len: 15
CDR3aa: CASSGRLAGTDTQYF
CDR3nt: TGTGCCAGCAGTGGCCGACTAGCGGGGACAGATACGCAGTATTTT

v_gene: TRBV28
abundance: -
j_gene: TRBJ1-3
d_gene: -
len: 12
CDR3aa: CASSPGGNTIYF
CDR3nt: TGTGCCAGCAGTCCGGGTGGAAACACCATATATTTT

v_gene: TRBV27
abundance: -
j_gene: TRBJ1-5
d_gene: -
len: 14
CDR3aa: CASSLGGANQPQHF
CDR3nt: TGTGCCAGCAGTTTAGGGGGGGCCAATCAGCCCCAGCATTTT

v_gene: TRBV18
abundance: -
j_gene: TRBJ2-7
d_gene: TRBD2
len: 18
CDR3aa: CASSQGNLAGGTPYEQYF
CDR3nt: TGTGCCAGCTCACAGGGGAACTTGGCGGGGGGGACCCCCTACGAGCAGTACTTC

v_gene: TRBV7-8
abundance: -
j_gene: TRBJ1-2
d_gene: TRBD1
len: 17
CDR3aa: CASSLGTGAIIVSGYTF
CDR3nt: TGTGCCAGCAGCTTAGGAACAGGGGCTATAATAGTCTCTGGCTACACCTTC

v_gene: TRBV5-6
abundance: -
j_gene: TRBJ1-1
d_gene: TRBD1
len: 19
CDR3aa: CASSGDRGQVFSLNTEAFF
CDR3nt: TGTGCCAGCAGCGGGGACAGGGGTCAAGTTTTCAGTTTGAACACTGAAGCTTTCTTT

v_gene: TRBV7-9
abundance: -
j_gene: TRBJ1-3
d_gene: -
len: 16
CDR3aa: CASSLAVPGTGNTIYF
CDR3nt: TGTGCCAGCAGCTTAGCCGTTCCCGGGACTGGAAACACCATATATTTT

v_gene: TRBV5-4
abundance: -
j_gene: TRBJ1-1
d_gene: -
len: 13
CDR3aa: CASSFKPREVAFF
CDR3nt: TGTGCCAGCAGCTTCAAACCCAGGGAGGTAGCTTTCTTT

v_gene: TRBV18
abundance: -
j_gene: TRBJ2-5
d_gene: -
len: 14
CDR3aa: CASSPAGLGETQYF
CDR3nt: TGTGCCAGCTCACCGGCAGGCCTGGGAGAGACCCAGTACTTC

v_gene: TRBV7-2
abundance: -
j_gene: TRBJ2-3
d_gene: -
len: 15
CDR3aa: CASSSTSRGTDTQYF
CDR3nt: TGTGCCAGCAGCTCGACTAGTCGTGGGACAGATACGCAGTATTTT

v_gene: TRBV30
abundance: -
j_gene: TRBJ1-4
d_gene: -
len: 17
CDR3aa: CAWSDPSKTGGNEKLFF
CDR3nt: TGTGCCTGGAGCGATCCTTCTAAGACAGGCGGAAATGAAAAACTGTTTTTT

v_gene: TRBV7-9
abundance: once
j_gene: TRBJ1-3
d_gene: -
len: 15
CDR3aa: CASSLGQSSGNTIYF
CDR3nt: TGTGCCAGCAGCCTCGGACAGTCCTCTGGAAACACCATATATTTT

v_gene: TRBV28
abundance: few
j_gene: TRBJ2-7
d_gene: TRBD1
len: 13
CDR3aa: CASRGQGGYEQYF
CDR3nt: TGTGCCAGCAGGGGACAGGGTGGGTACGAGCAGTACTTC

v_gene: TRBV2
abundance: -
j_gene: TRBJ2-1
d_gene: -
len: 14
CDR3aa: CASNGGGRYNEQFF
CDR3nt: TGTGCCAGCAATGGCGGGGGCCGCTACAATGAGCAGTTCTTC

v_gene: TRBV4-3
abundance: once
j_gene: TRBJ2-7
d_gene: -
len: 16
CDR3aa: CASSQDLTGEGYEQYF
CDR3nt: TGCGCCAGCAGCCAAGATCTAACGGGAGAGGGCTACGAGCAGTACTTC

v_gene: TRBV5-4
abundance: once
j_gene: TRBJ1-1
d_gene: -
len: 14
CDR3aa: CASSLEGQEREAFF
CDR3nt: TGTGCCAGCAGCTTGGAGGGGCAGGAGAGAGAAGCTTTCTTT

v_gene: TRBV19
abundance: -
j_gene: TRBJ2-5
d_gene: -
len: 14
CDR3aa: CASSIGLGGETQYF
CDR3nt: TGTGCCAGTAGTATAGGACTGGGGGGAGAGACCCAGTACTTC

v_gene: TRBV28
abundance: -
j_gene: TRBJ1-5
d_gene: -
len: 19
CDR3aa: CASSFTHRRTIDSNQPQHF
CDR3nt: TGTGCCAGCAGTTTTACTCACAGGCGCACTATAGATAGCAATCAGCCCCAGCATTTT

v_gene: TRBV28
abundance: -
j_gene: TRBJ1-6
d_gene: -
len: 14
CDR3aa: CASSKMTESSPLHF
CDR3nt: TGTGCCAGCAGCAAGATGACAGAAAGCTCACCCCTCCACTTT

v_gene: TRBV5-1
abundance: -
j_gene: TRBJ2-5
d_gene: TRBD2
len: 15
CDR3aa: CASSLNGLGEETQYF
CDR3nt: TGCGCCAGCAGCTTGAACGGACTAGGCGAAGAGACCCAGTACTTC

v_gene: TRBV11-2
abundance: -
j_gene: TRBJ2-1
d_gene: TRBD2
len: 16
CDR3aa: CASSITGTSSYNEQFF
CDR3nt: TGTGCCAGCAGCATAACCGGGACTAGCTCCTACAATGAGCAGTTCTTC

v_gene: TRBV24-1
abundance: -
j_gene: TRBJ2-5
d_gene: -
len: 13
CDR3aa: CATSDPAGETQYF
CDR3nt: TGTGCCACCAGTGATCCCGCAGGGGAGACCCAGTACTTC

v_gene: TRBV19
abundance: -
j_gene: TRBJ2-7
d_gene: -
len: 13
CDR3aa: CASSIVAGREQYF
CDR3nt: TGTGCCAGTAGTATAGTGGCAGGGCGAGAGCAGTACTTC

v_gene: TRBV6-6
abundance: -
j_gene: TRBJ1-2
d_gene: TRBD1
len: 14
CDR3aa: CASSRDSPSYGYTF
CDR3nt: TGTGCCAGCAGCCGGGACAGTCCCTCCTATGGCTACACCTTC

v_gene: TRBV5-1
abundance: -
j_gene: TRBJ2-1
d_gene: TRBD2
len: 16
CDR3aa: CASREGLADSYNEQFF
CDR3nt: TGCGCCAGCAGGGAAGGACTAGCGGATTCCTACAATGAGCAGTTCTTC

v_gene: TRBV19
abundance: -
j_gene: TRBJ2-6
d_gene: -
len: 14
CDR3aa: CASSYGAGANVLTF
CDR3nt: TGTGCCAGTAGTTACGGAGCTGGGGCCAACGTCCTGACTTTC

v_gene: TRBV28
abundance: -
j_gene: TRBJ2-1
d_gene: TRBD2
len: 14
CDR3aa: CASSSWTRIYEQFF
CDR3nt: TGTGCCAGCAGTTCCTGGACTAGGATTTATGAGCAGTTCTTC

v_gene: TRBV5-1
abundance: -
j_gene: TRBJ1-2
d_gene: TRBD1
len: 14
CDR3aa: CASSTRQGAEGYTF
CDR3nt: TGCGCCAGCAGCACCAGACAGGGTGCGGAAGGCTACACCTTC

v_gene: TRBV6-1
abundance: once
j_gene: TRBJ2-5
d_gene: TRBD1
len: 15
CDR3aa: CASSEQTGGGETQYF
CDR3nt: TGTGCCAGCAGTGAACAAACAGGGGGCGGCGAGACCCAGTACTTC